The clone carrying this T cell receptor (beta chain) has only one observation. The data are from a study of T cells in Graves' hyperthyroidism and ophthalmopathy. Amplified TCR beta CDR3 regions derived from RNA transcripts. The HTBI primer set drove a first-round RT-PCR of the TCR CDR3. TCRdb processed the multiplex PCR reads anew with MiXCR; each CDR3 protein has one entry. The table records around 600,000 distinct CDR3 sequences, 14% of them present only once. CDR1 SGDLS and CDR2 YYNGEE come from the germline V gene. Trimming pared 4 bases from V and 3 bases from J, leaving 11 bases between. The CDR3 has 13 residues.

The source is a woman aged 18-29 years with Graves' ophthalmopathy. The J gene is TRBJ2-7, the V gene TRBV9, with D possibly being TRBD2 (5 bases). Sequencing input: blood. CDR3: CASSPPGYYEQYF. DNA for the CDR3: TGTGCCAGCAGCCCCCCGGGGTACTACGAGCAGTACTTC.